Each of the 26 T cell receptor beta chains below was sequenced from the same sample in a study of CD4 T cells in relation to SARS-CoV-2 and coronaviruses. Unexposed donor CD4+ T cells date from about 2010-2018, before the COVID-19 pandemic. The protocol was immunoSEQ multiplex PCR, while the TCRdb copy is restricted to in-frame clones and leaves out a portion. The sample has under 70,000 clones, more than 80% seen once. Sequenced sample: memory CD4+ T cells from PBMCs. The receptor source for this set is a human donor in good health.

This chain uses TRBV11-2 with TRBJ2-5, with 12 bases fitting TRBD2. Germline-derived CDR1 and CDR2 are SGHAT and FQNNGV. The CDR3 loop spans 18 amino acids. V dropped 1 base and J dropped 2; count of bases not matched to a gene: 8. The CDR3 DNA reads TGTGCCAGCAGCTTAGGGCTAGCGGGAGGGCCGAGGCAAGAGACCCAGTACTTC. This sequence encodes CASSLGLAGGPRQETQYF.

The V gene is TRBV28, the J gene TRBJ1-1; D perhaps matches TRBD1 (5 bases). Germline assignment: CDR1 MDHEN and CDR2 SYDVKM. Trimming shortened V by 6 bases and J by 6 bases, and 23 bases separated the two germline ends. This CDR3 has 16 amino acids. The CDR3 is CASRVRLTAGSAEAFF. The DNA of the CDR3 is TGTGCCAGCAGAGTAAGATTGACAGCGGGGAGCGCTGAAGCTTTCTTT.

The chain combines TRBV7-9 with TRBJ1-1; D gene unclear. The V end was cut by 11 bases, the J end by 10 bases, with 17 bases between. The length of the CDR3 is 11 residues. The germline V gene has CDR1 SEHNR and CDR2 FQNEAQ (reference sequence). CDR3 DNA: TGTGCCCTTTCTTTGGAGGGCCCAGCTTTCTTT. This sequence encodes CALSLEGPAFF.

This clone was observed a handful of times. Other nucleotide sequences from this sample produce the same CDR3. The J gene is TRBJ2-2, the V gene TRBV19; unclear D gene. The germline CDR1 and CDR2 sequences are LNHDA and SQIVND (reference sequence). This CDR3 is 13 amino acids long. Trimming took 4 bases from V and 0 from J, leaving 3 bases between them. This CDR3 is CASSNPNTGELFF. The CDR3 DNA reads as TGTGCCAGTAGTAACCCGAACACCGGGGAGCTGTTTTTT. Based on the CDR3 plus reference TRBV19 and TRBJ2-2, the full variable domain is DGGITQSPKYLFRKEGQNVTLSCEQNLNHDAMYWYRQDPGQGLRLIYYSQIVNDFQKGDIAEGYSVSREKKESFPLTVTSAQKNPTAFYLCASSNPNTGELFFGEGSRLTVL.

The gene calls are TRBV18 and TRBJ2-7, with D possibly TRBD2 on 6 matching bases. Per germline, CDR1 KGHSH and CDR2 LQKENI. Between the trimmed V and J ends, which lost 1 base and 2 bases, there was a span of 18 bases. This CDR3 has 17 amino acids. CDR3: CASSPLKRGSGTYEQYF. The CDR3 bases are TGTGCCAGCTCACCACTAAAACGGGGGTCAGGGACCTACGAGCAGTACTTC.

The chain employs TRBV7-9 and TRBJ2-3; D gene uncertain. The CDR3 runs to 11 residues. V was shortened by 4 bases and J by 3 bases, with 2 bases between the two germline ends. Germline loops: CDR1 SEHNR, CDR2 FQNEAQ (reference sequence). The CDR3: CASSSTDTQYF. The CDR3 bases are TGTGCCAGCAGCTCAACAGATACGCAGTATTTT.

This sequence joins TRBV5-1 and TRBJ2-2; TRBD2 aligns across 13 bases. Germline CDR1 SGHRS, CDR2 YFSETQ. CDR3 length: 15 residues. Germline trimming cut 4 bases from V and 5 bases from J; bases unmatched to any gene: 2. The CDR3 here is CASSEGLAGTGELFF. CDR3 sequence (DNA): TGCGCCAGCAGCGAGGGACTAGCGGGAACCGGGGAGCTGTTTTTT.

The chain uses TRBV7-9 and TRBJ2-7, with a weak D call TRBD1 (6 bases). Germline lookup yields CDR1 SEHNR and CDR2 FQNEAQ (reference sequence). Trimming pared 2 bases from V and 2 bases from J, leaving 13 bases between. The CDR3 sequence is 15 residues long. The DNA for the CDR3 is TGTGCCAGCAGCTTAATTTCGACAGGAGCCTACGAGCAGTACTTC. It specifies CASSLISTGAYEQYF.

The rearrangement links TRBV28 to TRBJ1-4; no definite D call. Germline CDR1 MDHEN, CDR2 SYDVKM. The CDR3 consists of 15 residues. V shed 5 bases and J shed 3 bases, with 13 bases lying between them. CDR3 bases: TGTGCCAGCAGTAACGGACGGAAACCTAATGAAAAACTGTTTTTT. Encoded protein: CASSNGRKPNEKLFF.

Only a few counts were recorded for this clone. The V gene is TRBV24-1, the J gene TRBJ2-7; D might be TRBD2 (6 bases). V lost 1 base and J 2 bases, leaving 11 bases between the germline ends. This CDR3 is 15 amino acids long. From germline, CDR1 is KGHDR and CDR2 SFDVKD. CDR3 sequence: CATSDFVAGTYEQYF. CDR3 DNA sequence: TGTGCCACCAGTGATTTCGTCGCGGGAACCTACGAGCAGTACTTC.

The chain recombines TRBV5-6 with TRBJ1-6; possibly TRBD1 for D (5 bases). The CDR3 sequence is 16 residues long. CDR1 and CDR2 from the germline V gene are SGHDT and YYEEEE. V was trimmed by 4 bases and J by 9 bases, leaving 20 bases between them. The DNA of the CDR3 is TGTGCCAGCAGCAAACCCGGGACGCTGGAGGCTTCACCCCTCCACTTT. It specifies CASSKPGTLEASPLHF.

There are a few counts of this clone. The rearrangement links TRBV7-2 to TRBJ2-7; the match to TRBD2 covers 9 bases. V shed 4 bases, J shed 0 bases, and the junction held 7 bases outside the gene matches. The V gene's germline CDR1 is SGHTA and CDR2 FQGNSA. The CDR3 runs to 16 residues. CDR3 sequence (DNA): TGTGCCAGCAGCTACAGGACTAGCGCCAGCTCCTACGAGCAGTACTTC. This codes for CASSYRTSASSYEQYF.

This clone was recorded a few times. The V call is TRBV18, the J call TRBJ1-6; tentatively, D is TRBD1 (5 bases). V gave up 3 bases and J gave up 5 bases, with 14 bases separating them. CDR1 is KGHSH and CDR2 is LQKENI in the germline V gene. The CDR3 contains 16 residues. The DNA of the CDR3 is TGTGCCAGCTCACCTCGGGGGACCGCGGATAATTCACCCCTCCACTTT. Protein: CASSPRGTADNSPLHF.

The V gene is TRBV9, the J gene TRBJ2-1; TRBD2 matches at 12 bases. V shed 0 bases and J 0 bases; nucleotides not matched to a gene: 4. CDR1 SGDLS and CDR2 YYNGEE come from the germline V gene. This CDR3 comprises 18 residues. The chain's CDR3 is CASSVGTSGRSSYNEQFF. In nucleotides, the CDR3 is TGTGCCAGCAGCGTAGGAACTAGCGGGAGGAGCTCCTACAATGAGCAGTTCTTC.

The gene calls are TRBV30 and TRBJ1-5; the match to TRBD1 covers 8 bases. This CDR3 is 15 amino acids long. Germline lookup yields CDR1 GTSNPN and CDR2 SVGIG (reference sequence). The trim removed 2 bases at V and 3 bases at J, leaving 6 bases unmatched. CDR3 loop: CAWSPKTGANQPQHF. The CDR3 nucleotides read TGTGCCTGGAGTCCCAAGACAGGGGCCAATCAGCCCCAGCATTTT. The full variable domain, in which reference TRBV30 and TRBJ1-5 provide the parts outside the CDR3, is SQTIHQWPATLVQPVGSPLSLECTVEGTSNPNLYWYRQAAGRGLQLLFYSVGIGQISSEVPQNLSASRPQDRQFILSSKKLLLSDSGFYLCAWSPKTGANQPQHFGDGTRLSIL.

The V and J genes are TRBV30 and TRBJ1-5; D possibly corresponds to TRBD1 (6 bases). This CDR3 is 15 amino acids long. The V end lost 0 bases, the J end lost 0 bases, and 9 bases lay between the germline ends. CDR1 and CDR2 from the germline V gene are GTSNPN and SVGIG (reference sequence). CDR3 region: CAWSVGQYSNQPQHF. The CDR3 nucleotides read TGTGCCTGGAGTGTAGGACAGTATAGCAATCAGCCCCAGCATTTT.

The chain's CDR3 is CASSLTPGSYNEQFF. In DNA, the CDR3 is TGTGCCAGCAGCCTGACACCGGGATCCTACAATGAGCAGTTCTTC. V usage is TRBV7-3 and J usage is TRBJ2-1; possibly TRBD2 for D (5 bases). The V gene lost 5 bases and the J gene lost 1 base, with 12 bases spanning the gap. The germline V gene encodes CDR1 SGHTA and CDR2 FQGTGA. CDR3 length: 15 residues.

The rearrangement links TRBV27 to TRBJ1-2; D possibly corresponds to TRBD1 (5 bases). Per germline, CDR1 MNHEY and CDR2 SMNVEV (reference sequence). The CDR3 extends over 17 amino acids. V gave up 3 bases and J gave up 0 bases, with 17 bases separating them. CDR3 sequence reads: CASSLNLGTAANYGYTF. CDR3 nucleotide sequence: TGTGCCAGCAGTTTGAACCTCGGGACCGCGGCTAACTATGGCTACACCTTC.

The rearrangement joins TRBV3-1 (or the pseudogene TRBV3-2) to TRBJ2-3; 7 nucleotides agree with TRBD2. CDR1 LGHDT and CDR2 YNNKEL come from the germline V gene (reference sequence). With V trimmed by 6 bases and J by 4 bases, 16 bases remained unmatched. The CDR3 contains 17 residues. Written as DNA, the CDR3 is TGTGCCAGCAGAACTAGCGAGGCCCTTTTTCAGTCAGATACGCAGTATTTT. This codes for CASRTSEALFQSDTQYF.

V and J are TRBV6-4 and TRBJ1-6, with D perhaps TRBD1 (5 bases). V was cut by 5 bases and J by 4 bases, with 12 bases left in between. CDR1 is MRHNA and CDR2 is SNTAGT in the germline V gene. The CDR3 runs 15 residues. The chain's CDR3 is CASSPGTVYNSPLHF. CDR3 in DNA: TGTGCCAGCAGTCCCGGGACGGTTTATAATTCACCCCTCCACTTT.

This clone was seen a single time. The chain carries TRBV14 and TRBJ2-7; possible D gene TRBD2, 5 bases. CDR1 is SGHDN, CDR2 FVKESK, per germline. The CDR3 spans 15 residues. V lost 2 bases and J lost 5, with 16 bases in between. The CDR3 DNA reads as TGTGCCAGCAGCCAACAAGGTCTCGGGAACCACGAGCAGTACTTC. It translates to CASSQQGLGNHEQYF.

The J gene is TRBJ2-1, the V gene TRBV19; the D call may be TRBD1 or TRBD2 (5 bases each). The CDR3 is 16 residues long. Trimming cost V 6 bases and J 5 bases, with 20 bases left between them. CDR1 and CDR2 (germline): LNHDA, SQIVND (reference sequence). In DNA, the CDR3 is TGTGCCAGTAGGGACCGACACGGGACCCTTAACAATGAGCAGTTCTTC. Translation: CASRDRHGTLNNEQFF.

The chain employs TRBV30 and TRBJ2-3; 8 positions agree with TRBD1. This CDR3 contains 16 residues. V lost 1 base to trimming and J lost 2 bases; unmatched junction nucleotides: 8. Germline lookup yields CDR1 GTSNPN and CDR2 SVGIG (reference sequence). The CDR3 nucleotides are TGTGCCTGGAGTGGAGGACAGGGCCCTTTCACAGATACGCAGTATTTT. It yields the protein CAWSGGQGPFTDTQYF.

The chain combines TRBV3-1 (or the pseudogene TRBV3-2) with TRBJ2-5; D may be TRBD1 or TRBD2 (5 bases each). The CDR3 covers 14 residues. The ends were cut back, 1 base at V and 1 base at J, with 7 bases in the middle. CDR1 and CDR2 (germline): LGHDT, YNNKEL (reference sequence). The CDR3 loop reads CASSQAGGQETQYF. The CDR3, as DNA: TGTGCCAGCAGCCAAGCTGGGGGCCAAGAGACCCAGTACTTC.

The rearrangement joins TRBV19 to TRBJ1-5, with no clear D. CDR1 is LNHDA and CDR2 is SQIVND in the germline V gene (reference sequence). This CDR3 region has 17 residues. Trimming pared 6 bases from V and 0 bases from J, leaving 18 bases between. In DNA form, the CDR3 reads TGTGCCAGTAGCCCCTCTAGGGAGAATTATAGCAATCAGCCCCAGCATTTT. Protein sequence: CASSPSRENYSNQPQHF.

The chain combines TRBV4-1 with TRBJ2-5; the match to TRBD2 covers 9 bases. With V trimmed by 4 bases and J by 5 bases, 5 bases remained unmatched. Germline V gene lookup returns CDR1 MGHRA and CDR2 YSYEKL. There are 14 residues in the CDR3. The CDR3 DNA sequence: TGCGCCAGCAGCCGGCGGGGGGGGGCGGAGACCCAGTACTTC. This sequence encodes CASSRRGGAETQYF.